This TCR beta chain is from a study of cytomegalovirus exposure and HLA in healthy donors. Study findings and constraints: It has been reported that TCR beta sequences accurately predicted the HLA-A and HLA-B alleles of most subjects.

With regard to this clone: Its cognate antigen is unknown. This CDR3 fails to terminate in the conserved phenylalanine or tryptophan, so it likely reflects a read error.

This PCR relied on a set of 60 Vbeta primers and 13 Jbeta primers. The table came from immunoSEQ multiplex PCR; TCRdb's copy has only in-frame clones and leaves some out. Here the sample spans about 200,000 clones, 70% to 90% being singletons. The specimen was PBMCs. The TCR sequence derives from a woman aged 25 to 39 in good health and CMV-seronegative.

The CDR3 region is CASSPVTPGVYEQYL. The DNA for the CDR3 is TGCGCCAGCAGCCCAGTTACTCCCGGGGTTTACGAGCAGTACCTC. The chain uses TRBV4-1 and TRBJ2-7; maybe TRBD2 (5 bases). This CDR3 is built from 15 residues. V dropped 4 bases and J dropped 4 bases, with 17 bases sitting between them. Germline CDR1 and CDR2: MGHRA and YSYEKL.